Listed below are T cell receptor beta chains from one sample, sequenced in a study of blood T cell repertoires in COVID-19. Repertoires were generated with immunoSEQ multiplex PCR, while TCRdb's copy carries only in-frame clones and drops some. The sample has fewer than 250,000 clones; more than 70% are singletons. The sample was peripheral blood. These receptors all stem from a man aged 50-60 years with active or convalescent COVID-19. Both conserved end residues are part of each CDR3. A D gene is named only where the DNA matches it firmly. Clone size is stated in some rows and not others, as once, few, many or a class when expanded.

.	TRBJ1-1	.	TRBV7-9	TGTGCCAGCAGCTCGGGGGAGGGATCCCAAGCTTTCTTT	CASSSGEGSQAFF
.	TRBJ1-5	.	TRBV7-3	TGTGCCAGCAGCCGCGGGGGAAATCAGCCCCAGCATTTT	CASSRGGNQPQHF
.	TRBJ2-3	TRBD1	TRBV24-1	TGTGCCACCAGTGACCGGACAGGGTGGAAAGATACGCAGTATTTT	CATSDRTGWKDTQYF
.	TRBJ2-2	TRBD1	TRBV3-1/TRBV3-2	TGTGCCAGCAGCCGATTCCCCGGGACAGGGGGCCGGACCGGGGAGCTGTTTTTT	CASSRFPGTGGRTGELFF
once	TRBJ2-5	.	TRBV7-9	TGTGCCAGCAGCTTCCTTTCCCGAAGCCCCGGGAGAGAGACCCAGTACTTC	CASSFLSRSPGRETQYF
.	TRBJ1-4	.	TRBV16	TGTGCCAGCAGCGGGCCCAGGGGAAGGAATGAAAAACTGTTTTTT	CASSGPRGRNEKLFF
once	TRBJ1-4	TRBD1	TRBV2	TGTGCCAGCAGTCCGGGACAGCGCCTTCCCTTTGCCGGATCTTTT	CASSPGQRLPFAGSF
once	TRBJ1-2	.	TRBV2	TGTGCCAGCAGCCCTGTGACAGGTGGCTACACCTTC	CASSPVTGGYTF
once	TRBJ2-3	TRBD2	TRBV10-1	TGCGCCAGCAGTAACCTAGCGGGAGCCTACACAGATACGCAGTATTTT	CASSNLAGAYTDTQYF
.	TRBJ1-2	.	TRBV19	TGTGCCAGTAGTATCGAACGGAACTATGGCTACACCTTC	CASSIERNYGYTF
.	TRBJ1-1	.	TRBV28	TGTGCCAGCAGTTTAATGGGGAGAAGCGAAGCTTTCTTT	CASSLMGRSEAFF
.	TRBJ2-2	.	TRBV6-5	TGTGCCAGCACCTACCTTCCCCGAGGCCGGGAGCTGTTTTTT	CASTYLPRGRELFF
.	TRBJ1-2	TRBD1	TRBV24-1	TGTGCCACCAGTGAAAGGGACAGGCTTAAAGCTAACTATGGCTACACCTTC	CATSERDRLKANYGYTF
.	TRBJ1-5	.	TRBV20-1	TGCAGTGCTAGTACAGCCTATAGCAATCAGCCCCAGCATTTT	CSASTAYSNQPQHF
.	TRBJ1-1	.	TRBV6-5	TGTGCCAGCAAAAACTATAGGGGTGGGGACACTGAAGCTTTCTTT	CASKNYRGGDTEAFF
.	TRBJ2-3	TRBD2	TRBV3-1/TRBV3-2	TGTGCCAGCAGCCAAGGTAGCGGGGGGGCGGGGCAGTATTTT	CASSQGSGGAGQYF
.	TRBJ2-3	.	TRBV6-6	TGTGCCAGCAGTTACCCCCGTGATACGCAGTATTTT	CASSYPRDTQYF
.	TRBJ2-7	TRBD2	TRBV28	TGTGCCAGCAGATCCCGGACTAGCGGGAGTTCCAGCTCCTACGAGCAGTACTTC	CASRSRTSGSSSSYEQYF
.	TRBJ2-5	.	TRBV28	TGTGCCAGCAGTTTATCGAGCACCGGAGAAAGTTCACGGAGAGAGACCCAGTACTTC	CASSLSSTGESSRRETQYF
.	TRBJ2-1	TRBD2	TRBV6-6	TGTGCCAGCAGTCCTCGGACTAGCGGGGTGGATCCGTTCCCAAACAATGAGCAGTTCTTC	CASSPRTSGVDPFPNNEQFF
.	TRBJ1-2	.	TRBV9	TGTGCCAGCAGCGTAGAGGGGCGGGGGAAATATGGCTACACCTTC	CASSVEGRGKYGYTF
.	TRBJ1-1	TRBD1	TRBV6-5	TGTGCCAGCAGCCTCGCCGGGACAGCGAATGAAGCTTTCTTT	CASSLAGTANEAFF
.	TRBJ2-7	TRBD1	TRBV18	TGTGCCAGCTCACCACCGGGACAGGGGGCGACAGCCGAGCAGTACTTC	CASSPPGQGATAEQYF
.	TRBJ1-2	.	TRBV14	TGTGCCAGCAGCCAAGATCAGGTTGGCCTCTTCTATGGCTACACCTTC	CASSQDQVGLFYGYTF
.	TRBJ2-7	.	TRBV6-6	TGTGCCAGCAGTTTATCTTCTAGAGGAATAGCCTACGAGCAGTACTTC	CASSLSSRGIAYEQYF
.	TRBJ1-6	.	TRBV6-5	TGTGCCAGCGGTACCACTGGTAATTCACCCCTCCACTTT	CASGTTGNSPLHF
.	TRBJ1-3	TRBD1	TRBV6-5	TGTGCCAGCAGTTACTCGGGGACAGCTGGAAACACCATATATTTT	CASSYSGTAGNTIYF
once	TRBJ1-2	TRBD1	TRBV10-3	TGTGCCATCAGGGGACAGGAGGCTAACTATGGCTACACCTTC	CAIRGQEANYGYTF
.	TRBJ1-2	.	TRBV7-9	TGTGCCAGCAGCCCCAGCTATGGCTACACCTTC	CASSPSYGYTF
.	TRBJ2-4	.	TRBV3-1/TRBV3-2	TGTGCCAGCAGCCAAGACAGGGGTGGCATTCAGTACTTC	CASSQDRGGIQYF
.	TRBJ1-4	.	TRBV5-1	TGCGCCAGCAGCCTGGACGGTCTATCTAATGAAAAACTGTTTTTT	CASSLDGLSNEKLFF
.	TRBJ1-6	.	TRBV18	TGTGCCAGCTCACCACGAGAATTTAATTCACCCCTCCACTTT	CASSPREFNSPLHF
once	TRBJ2-1	.	TRBV6-5	TGTGCCAGCAGGACCGTCGGAGGCCCCTACAATGAGCAGTTCTTC	CASRTVGGPYNEQFF
.	TRBJ2-3	TRBD2	TRBV24-1	TGTGCCACCAGACCTAGCGGAACTAGCACAGATACGCAGTATTTT	CATRPSGTSTDTQYF
many	TRBJ2-3	TRBD2	TRBV4-1	TGCGCCAGCAGCTCGAAACAGGCGGGAGTCTCGGATACGCAGTATTTT	CASSSKQAGVSDTQYF
.	TRBJ1-1	.	TRBV7-3	TGTGCCAGCAGCGCAAACAGTTACACTGAAGCTTTCTTT	CASSANSYTEAFF
.	TRBJ2-1	TRBD2	TRBV29-1	TGCAGCACTGAGCGGGGGAGCTCCTACAATGAGCAGTTCTTC	CSTERGSSYNEQFF